Listed below are T cell receptor beta chains from one sample, sequenced in a study of CD4 T cells in relation to SARS-CoV-2 and coronaviruses. For these receptors, no antigen is known. The assay was immunoSEQ multiplex PCR, and TCRdb's table has in-frame clones only and misses some. The sample yields 20,000 to 25,000 clones, around 80% seen once. Input material: CD4+ T cells from PBMCs, cultured in vitro. The receptor set was obtained from a human donor in good health. The CDR3 runs from the conserved cysteine through the conserved F or W. D genes are given only for firm matches. The size field is filled for only some rows; it gives once, few, many or a size class.

clone_size: .; v_call: TRBV5-6; j_call: TRBJ2-1; cdr3_length: 13; d_call: .; cdr3_nt: TGTGCCAGCAGCTCCCCCCCGAGTGGTGAGCAGTTCTTC; cdr3_aa: CASSSPPSGEQFF
clone_size: .; v_call: TRBV5-5; j_call: TRBJ1-2; cdr3_length: 20; d_call: .; cdr3_nt: TGTGCCAGCAGCTTGTTGTCTTATGTCGACAGGACCGTATCTAACTATGGCTACACCTTC; cdr3_aa: CASSLLSYVDRTVSNYGYTF
clone_size: .; v_call: TRBV24-1; j_call: TRBJ2-5; cdr3_length: 14; d_call: .; cdr3_nt: TGTGCCACCAGTGATTCGGGGAATACGGAGACCCAGTACTTC; cdr3_aa: CATSDSGNTETQYF
clone_size: .; v_call: TRBV9; j_call: TRBJ1-1; cdr3_length: 15; d_call: TRBD1; cdr3_nt: TGTGCCAGCAGCGTAGGACAGGGGTGGGACACTGAAGCTTTCTTT; cdr3_aa: CASSVGQGWDTEAFF
clone_size: few; v_call: TRBV10-1; j_call: TRBJ2-2; cdr3_length: 17; d_call: .; cdr3_nt: TGCGCCAGCGCTCCCCTCTCTCCCGGGACGGACACCGGGGAGCTGTTTTTT; cdr3_aa: CASAPLSPGTDTGELFF
clone_size: .; v_call: TRBV3-1/TRBV3-2; j_call: TRBJ1-6; cdr3_length: 16; d_call: .; cdr3_nt: TGTGCCAGCAGCTTGGGCCAGGGAGTCTTGTCGTCACCCCTCCACTTT; cdr3_aa: CASSLGQGVLSSPLHF
clone_size: .; v_call: TRBV10-3; j_call: TRBJ1-3; cdr3_length: 15; d_call: .; cdr3_nt: TGTGCCACCTCACGCCGGGACACCTCTGGAAACACCATATATTTT; cdr3_aa: CATSRRDTSGNTIYF
clone_size: .; v_call: TRBV6-2/TRBV6-3; j_call: TRBJ2-2; cdr3_length: 13; d_call: .; cdr3_nt: TGTGCCAGCAGTTACTCCCGGACCGGGGAGCTGTTTTTT; cdr3_aa: CASSYSRTGELFF
clone_size: .; v_call: TRBV14; j_call: TRBJ2-3; cdr3_length: 14; d_call: .; cdr3_nt: TGTGCCAGCAGCCAGTTGGGACTTACAGATACGCAGTATTTT; cdr3_aa: CASSQLGLTDTQYF
clone_size: once; v_call: TRBV6-1; j_call: TRBJ2-3; cdr3_length: 17; d_call: TRBD2; cdr3_nt: TGTGCCAGCAGTGAATCGCTAGCGGGAGGTGGCACAGATACGCAGTATTTT; cdr3_aa: CASSESLAGGGTDTQYF
clone_size: few; v_call: TRBV9; j_call: TRBJ2-7; cdr3_length: 16; d_call: TRBD2; cdr3_nt: TGTGCCAGCAGCGTAGGACTAGCGGACCGCTCCTACGAGCAGTACTTC; cdr3_aa: CASSVGLADRSYEQYF
clone_size: .; v_call: TRBV5-4; j_call: TRBJ2-7; cdr3_length: 15; d_call: .; cdr3_nt: TGTGCCAGCAGCTTTGGGCTGGGGCTCTCCTACGAGCAGTACTTC; cdr3_aa: CASSFGLGLSYEQYF
clone_size: .; v_call: TRBV4-1; j_call: TRBJ1-4; cdr3_length: 17; d_call: TRBD1; cdr3_nt: TGCGCCAGCAGCCAAGCGGAGTCCGGGACAGGGAATGAAAAACTGTTTTTT; cdr3_aa: CASSQAESGTGNEKLFF
clone_size: .; v_call: TRBV7-3; j_call: TRBJ1-1; cdr3_length: 14; d_call: .; cdr3_nt: TGTGCCAGCAGCTTGAACCGGCAGGACACTGAAGCTTTCTTT; cdr3_aa: CASSLNRQDTEAFF
clone_size: .; v_call: TRBV2; j_call: TRBJ2-5; cdr3_length: 14; d_call: .; cdr3_nt: TGTGCCAGCAGTGAGTTTGGACAGCAAGAGACCCAGTACTTC; cdr3_aa: CASSEFGQQETQYF
clone_size: .; v_call: TRBV28; j_call: TRBJ1-2; cdr3_length: 15; d_call: .; cdr3_nt: TGTGCCAGCAGCCGGGGTTCGAGGCGGGGTGAAGGCTACACCTTC; cdr3_aa: CASSRGSRRGEGYTF
clone_size: .; v_call: TRBV18; j_call: TRBJ2-3; cdr3_length: 13; d_call: TRBD1; cdr3_nt: TGTGCCAGCTCGCGACAGGGCCCAGATACGCAGTATTTT; cdr3_aa: CASSRQGPDTQYF
clone_size: .; v_call: TRBV24-1; j_call: TRBJ2-7; cdr3_length: 14; d_call: .; cdr3_nt: TGTGCCACCAGTGATGGGCGATACTCCTACGAGCAGTACTTC; cdr3_aa: CATSDGRYSYEQYF
clone_size: .; v_call: TRBV27; j_call: TRBJ2-1; cdr3_length: 16; d_call: .; cdr3_nt: TGTGCCAGCAGTTATGAGGGCCAGAGTTCCTACAATGAGCAGTTCTTC; cdr3_aa: CASSYEGQSSYNEQFF
clone_size: .; v_call: TRBV15; j_call: TRBJ2-1; cdr3_length: 12; d_call: .; cdr3_nt: TGTGCCACCAGCAGAGTATACAATGAGCAGTTCTTC; cdr3_aa: CATSRVYNEQFF
clone_size: .; v_call: TRBV7-9; j_call: TRBJ1-1; cdr3_length: 13; d_call: .; cdr3_nt: TGTGCCAGCAGCTTAAAGGGGGACACTGAAGCTTTCTTT; cdr3_aa: CASSLKGDTEAFF
clone_size: .; v_call: TRBV6-1; j_call: TRBJ1-1; cdr3_length: 14; d_call: .; cdr3_nt: TGTGCCAGCAGTGAAGTAGCAAGAAACACTGAAGCTTTCTTT; cdr3_aa: CASSEVARNTEAFF
clone_size: .; v_call: TRBV24-1; j_call: TRBJ2-2; cdr3_length: 16; d_call: TRBD1; cdr3_nt: TGTGCCACCAGTGACCCGGGACAGGGTCTTACCGGGGAGCTGTTTTTT; cdr3_aa: CATSDPGQGLTGELFF
clone_size: .; v_call: TRBV10-3; j_call: TRBJ1-6; cdr3_length: 13; d_call: .; cdr3_nt: TGTGCCATGAGGCAGGCTGATAATTCACCCCTCCACTTT; cdr3_aa: CAMRQADNSPLHF
clone_size: once; v_call: TRBV30; j_call: TRBJ2-5; cdr3_length: 12; d_call: TRBD2; cdr3_nt: TGTGCCTGGACGTCGGGGGGGGAGACCCAGTACTTC; cdr3_aa: CAWTSGGETQYF
clone_size: .; v_call: TRBV12-5; j_call: TRBJ2-1; cdr3_length: 18; d_call: TRBD2; cdr3_nt: TGTGCTAGTGGTTTGCCGTTAGCGGGAGCGCGTTCCTACAATGAGCAGTTCTTC; cdr3_aa: CASGLPLAGARSYNEQFF
clone_size: once; v_call: TRBV9; j_call: TRBJ2-2; cdr3_length: 16; d_call: TRBD2; cdr3_nt: TGTGCCAGCAGCGCAGTAGCGGGAGGGAACACCGGGGAGCTGTTTTTT; cdr3_aa: CASSAVAGGNTGELFF